Below are 4 T cell receptor beta chains sequenced from a single sample in a study of blood T cells in healthy people across ages (dated by TCRdb to the mid-2010s). To prepare the library, 5' RACE was applied. TCRdb lists the instrument as Illumina HiSeq 2500. A second PCR of roughly 6 to 11 cycles was run with a J-beta primer mix and a sample-barcoded 5' primer. The raw public reads went through TCRdb reprocessing: fastp at Q25, MiXCR clone calling, in-frame beta chains kept. Each entry is one CDR3 protein sequence, shown with its most common DNA and genes. The sample data list around 1,600,000 distinct CDR3 sequences, and around 40% of these were observed just once. The ten largest clones capture around 4% of the sample. The material sequenced was blood. The receptor source for this set is a woman younger than 30 in good health.

The chain carries TRBV7-2 and TRBJ1-6; no clear D. V shed 1 base and J shed 4 bases, with 14 bases lying between them. CDR1 and CDR2 from the germline V gene are SGHTA and FQGNSA. The CDR3 contains 17 residues. The CDR3 DNA reads as TGTGCCAGCAGCTTAGGACAAGCCGGATTTTATAATTCACCCCTCCACTTT. Its protein product is CASSLGQAGFYNSPLHF. Together with reference TRBV7-2 and TRBJ1-6, the CDR3 gives the full variable domain: GAGVSQSPSNKVTEKGKDVELRCDPISGHTALYWYRQSLGQGLEFLIYFQGNSAPDKSGLPSDRFSAERTGGSVSTLTIQRTQQEDSAVYLCASSLGQAGFYNSPLHFGNGTRLTVT.

This clonotype has just a few counts. V usage is TRBV12-3 or TRBV12-4 and J usage is TRBJ1-1; possible D gene TRBD1, 6 bases. The CDR3 has 13 amino acids. V was trimmed by 8 bases and J by 3 bases, leaving 13 bases between them. The CDR3 loop reads CASGDNSYTEAFF. DNA of the CDR3: TGTGCCAGCGGGGACAACTCTTACACTGAAGCTTTCTTT.

This clonotype was detected a few times. V usage is TRBV4-1 and J usage is TRBJ1-6; 7 bases match TRBD1. The CDR3 has 17 residues. Losses at the gene ends were 4 bases for V and 5 bases for J; bases not matched to a gene: 11. Looked up from germline, CDR1 is MGHRA and CDR2 is YSYEKL. The CDR3 is CASSLRSMTGNNSPLHF. CDR3 DNA: TGCGCCAGCAGCCTCCGGAGTATGACAGGGAATAATTCACCCCTCCACTTT.

This clonotype was found once. The gene calls are TRBV20-1 and TRBJ2-1, with a possible D match to TRBD1 (5 bases). This CDR3 is 15 amino acids long. Germline V gene data show CDR1 as DFQATT and CDR2 as SNEGSKA (reference sequence). V lost 7 bases, J lost 0 bases, and 16 bases lay in between. CDR3 bases: TGCAGTGTCATCTCGCCGGACATCTCCTACAATGAGCAGTTCTTC. Translating gives CSVISPDISYNEQFF.